The clone carrying this T cell receptor (beta chain) was counted a few times. The antigen remains unidentified. The CDR3 runs to 15 residues. Germline V gene data show CDR1 as SEHNR and CDR2 as FQNEAQ (reference sequence). Trimming cost V 6 bases and J 5 bases, with 19 bases left between them. The record originates from a study of beta chain features in type 1 diabetes. Study-level results: A possible short-template PCR bias applies equally to patients and controls. The study found that naive, central memory and Treg TCRB repertoires appeared more similar in patients than in healthy donors. Type 1 diabetes patients had TCRB CDR3s that were shorter (moderately but significantly so) in all four CD4+ subsets.

The entirety of the isolated RNA underwent reverse transcription, so expressed TCRB transcripts were sequenced. TCRdb keeps only in-frame clones here, not all; method: immunoSEQ multiplex PCR. The table lists 160,000 or so clones, 9% to 10% of them singletons, with 0.7% in the top ten. V usage is TRBV7-9 and J usage is TRBJ2-5, with a tentative D call TRBD2 (7 bases). This TCR was sampled from a woman under 40 with type 1 diabetes. Sequencing was done on a sample of central memory CD4+ T cells from blood. DNA of the CDR3: TGTGCCAGCAGTCGAAGGGAGGGGGTCGTGGAGACCCAGTACTTC. Its translation is CASSRREGVVETQYF.